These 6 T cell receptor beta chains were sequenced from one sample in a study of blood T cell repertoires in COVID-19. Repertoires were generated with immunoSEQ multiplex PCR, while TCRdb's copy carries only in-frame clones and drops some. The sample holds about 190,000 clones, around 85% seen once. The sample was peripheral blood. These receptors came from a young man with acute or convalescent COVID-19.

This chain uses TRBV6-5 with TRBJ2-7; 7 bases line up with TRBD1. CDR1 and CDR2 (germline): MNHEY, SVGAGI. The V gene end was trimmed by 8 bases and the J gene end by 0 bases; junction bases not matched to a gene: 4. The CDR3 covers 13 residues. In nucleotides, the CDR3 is TGTGCCAGCGGACAGGAATACTCCTACGAGCAGTACTTC. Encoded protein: CASGQEYSYEQYF.

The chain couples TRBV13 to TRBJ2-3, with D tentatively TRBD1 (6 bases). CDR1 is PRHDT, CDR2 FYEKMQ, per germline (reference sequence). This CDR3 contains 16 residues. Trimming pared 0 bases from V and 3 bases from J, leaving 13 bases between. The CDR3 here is CASSLGGTGSTDTQYF. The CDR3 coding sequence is TGTGCCAGCAGCTTAGGGGGAACAGGGAGTACAGATACGCAGTATTTT. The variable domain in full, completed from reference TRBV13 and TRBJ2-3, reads AAGVIQSPRHLIKEKRETATLKCYPIPRHDTVYWYQQGPGQDPQFLISFYEKMQSDKGSIPDRFSAQQFSDYHSELNMSSLELGDSALYFCASSLGGTGSTDTQYFGPGTRLTVL.

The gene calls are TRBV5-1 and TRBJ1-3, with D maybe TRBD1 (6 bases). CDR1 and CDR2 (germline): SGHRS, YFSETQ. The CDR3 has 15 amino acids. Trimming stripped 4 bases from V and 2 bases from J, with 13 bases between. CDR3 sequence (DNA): TGCGCCAGCAGCACCGGGACAACTCCTGGAAACACCATATATTTT. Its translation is CASSTGTTPGNTIYF.

CDR3 protein: CATSSYGLAGPNEQFF. The CDR3 bases are TGTGCCACCAGCAGTTATGGACTAGCGGGGCCCAATGAGCAGTTCTTC. V is TRBV15 and J is TRBJ2-1; 12 bases are a match to TRBD2. From germline, CDR1 is LNHNV and CDR2 YYDKDF (reference sequence). V was clipped by 3 bases and J by 6 bases; unmatched bases: 6. The CDR3 contains 16 residues.

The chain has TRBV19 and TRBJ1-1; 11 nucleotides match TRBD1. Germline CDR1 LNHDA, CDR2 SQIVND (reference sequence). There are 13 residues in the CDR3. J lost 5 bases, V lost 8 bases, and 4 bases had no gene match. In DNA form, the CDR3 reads TGTGCCAGTGAAGGGACAGGGGGGACTGAAGCTTTCTTT. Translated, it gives CASEGTGGTEAFF.

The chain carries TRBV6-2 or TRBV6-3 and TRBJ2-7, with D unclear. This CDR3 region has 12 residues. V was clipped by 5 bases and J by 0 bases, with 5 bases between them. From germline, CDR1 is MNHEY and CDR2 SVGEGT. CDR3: CASSPSSYEQYF. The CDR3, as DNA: TGTGCCAGCAGTCCCAGCTCCTACGAGCAGTACTTC.